Listed below are T cell receptor beta chains from one sample, sequenced in a study of T cell responses to AZD1222 COVID-19 vaccine. Profiled with immunoSEQ multiplex PCR; TCRdb holds only in-frame clones, not every one. The table shows some 150,000 clones, with about 86% occurring only once. Sequencing was performed on peripheral blood, taken on day 0 of MenACWY control vaccination. These receptors originate from an adult in good health. Both conserved end residues are part of each CDR3. A D gene is named only where the DNA matches it firmly. Clone size is shown for a subset of rows, as once, few, many or a class of expanded clone.

.	TRBJ2-1	15	TRBV29-1	.	TGCAGCGTTGAAGATCTCGAAAGCTCCTACAATGAGCAGTTCTTC	CSVEDLESSYNEQFF
.	TRBJ2-2	15	TRBV7-9	.	TGTGCCAGCAGCCCACACAGGGTCGAGGGCGGGGAGCTGTTTTTT	CASSPHRVEGGELFF
.	TRBJ1-1	14	TRBV7-2	.	TGTGCCAGCAGCTTGGGCCAGCAGAACACTGAAGCTTTCTTT	CASSLGQQNTEAFF
.	TRBJ1-5	15	TRBV15	.	TGTGCCACCAGCAGAGATCCACAGGGCAAGCAGCCCCAGCATTTT	CATSRDPQGKQPQHF
.	TRBJ2-3	15	TRBV27	.	TGTGCCAGCAGTCTCAAATGGGATAGCACAGATACGCAGTATTTT	CASSLKWDSTDTQYF
.	TRBJ2-1	13	TRBV19	.	TGTGCCAGTAGTAACAGGGCCTGGAATGAGCAGTTCTTC	CASSNRAWNEQFF
.	TRBJ1-1	12	TRBV9	few	TGTGCCAGCAGCGTGCGCGGGGGTGAAGCTTTCTTT	CASSVRGGEAFF
TRBD1	TRBJ1-3	18	TRBV7-2	.	TGTGCCAGCAGCTTAGTTAGGATGGCCAGGGGGTCTGGAAACACCATATATTTT	CASSLVRMARGSGNTIYF
.	TRBJ2-2	15	TRBV2	few	TGTGCCAGCAAGGTTCAGGCCGTCAACACCGGGGAGCTGTTTTTT	CASKVQAVNTGELFF
.	TRBJ1-1	14	TRBV19	.	TGTGCCAGTAGTATCCCGGGGGTGAACACTGAAGCTTTCTTT	CASSIPGVNTEAFF
.	TRBJ2-2	17	TRBV7-9	.	TGTGCCAGCAGCTTAGCGGGCGCGCAGTTCGGAACCGGGGAGCTGTTTTTT	CASSLAGAQFGTGELFF
.	TRBJ1-5	16	TRBV27	.	TGTGCCAGCAGGCCTCTACAGGGAAGCAGCAATCAGCCCCAGCATTTT	CASRPLQGSSNQPQHF
TRBD2	TRBJ2-7	14	TRBV9	.	TGTGCCAGCAGCGGAGGCGGGAGTAACAACGAGCAGTACTTC	CASSGGGSNNEQYF
TRBD2	TRBJ2-7	13	TRBV4-1	.	TGCGCCAGCAGCCCAACGAGCGGGAGCGAGCAGTACTTC	CASSPTSGSEQYF
TRBD1	TRBJ2-3	15	TRBV5-5	.	TGTGCCAGCAGCCCCCCGGGGACAGCCACAGATACGCAGTATTTT	CASSPPGTATDTQYF
.	TRBJ2-3	15	TRBV19	.	TGTGCCAGTAGTAGGACCCCAGGGAGCGCAGATACGCAGTATTTT	CASSRTPGSADTQYF
TRBD1	TRBJ1-1	15	TRBV10-2	.	TGCGCCAGCAAACTTCTCGGGACAGCGAACACTGAAGCTTTCTTT	CASKLLGTANTEAFF
TRBD1	TRBJ1-5	14	TRBV5-1	.	TGCGCCAGCAGCCTGGACAGGGGAGCTCAGCCCCAGCATTTT	CASSLDRGAQPQHF
.	TRBJ2-5	14	TRBV4-1	.	TGCGCCAGCAGCCCCGACTTGTACCAAGAGACCCAGTACTTC	CASSPDLYQETQYF
.	TRBJ1-2	11	TRBV18	.	TGTGCCAGCTCGACGGAGTATGGCTACACCTTC	CASSTEYGYTF
.	TRBJ2-7	14	TRBV21-1	.	TGTGCCAGCAGCAAAGGTAGGTCAGCTTACGAGCAGTACTTC	CASSKGRSAYEQYF
.	TRBJ1-6	15	TRBV2	once	TGTGCCAGCAGTCCCCAAAGGACGGGTAATTCACCCCTCCACTTT	CASSPQRTGNSPLHF
.	TRBJ1-1	13	TRBV11-3	.	TGTGCCAGCAGCCGGAAGCCGAACACTGAAGCTTTCTTT	CASSRKPNTEAFF
TRBD1	TRBJ1-2	14	TRBV6-2/TRBV6-3	.	TGTGCCAGCAGTTACGCCACAGGGGGCCGGGGCTACACCTTC	CASSYATGGRGYTF
.	TRBJ1-5	15	TRBV7-9	.	TGTGCCAGCAGCCCTATTGGGGGGGGTGATCAGCCCCAGCATTTT	CASSPIGGGDQPQHF
.	TRBJ2-2	16	TRBV9	.	TGTGCCAGCAGCTTAGGACCGAGACCGAACACCGGGGAGCTGTTTTTT	CASSLGPRPNTGELFF
.	TRBJ2-5	11	TRBV19	.	TGTGCCAGTAGCTATCTCGAGACCCAGTACTTC	CASSYLETQYF
.	TRBJ1-1	16	TRBV6-5	.	TGTGCCAGCAGTTACTCGACTGGGGCAGGGACTGTGAGAGCTTTCTTT	CASSYSTGAGTVRAFF
.	TRBJ2-2	14	TRBV6-5	.	TGTGCCAGCAGGGGGATGCGGAACACCGGGGAGCTGTTTTTT	CASRGMRNTGELFF
TRBD1	TRBJ2-1	16	TRBV2	.	TGTGCCAGCATGGGGTCGAGGGACAGGGAGGGCAATGAGCAGTTCTTC	CASMGSRDREGNEQFF
.	TRBJ2-1	14	TRBV5-1	.	TGCGCCAGCAGCTTGGAGGTCAGAAACAATGAGCAGTTCTTC	CASSLEVRNNEQFF
TRBD1	TRBJ2-5	17	TRBV24-1	.	TGTGCCACCAGTGATTTCCCGGGACAGGGACGGCGAGAGACCCAGTACTTC	CATSDFPGQGRRETQYF
.	TRBJ2-7	13	TRBV5-4	.	TGTGCCGCGGCCTCCGGGTCCTCCTACGAGCAGTACTTC	CAAASGSSYEQYF
.	TRBJ1-2	15	TRBV5-4	.	TGTGCCAGCAGCACCCGGACGGAAGCTAACTATGGCTACACCTTC	CASSTRTEANYGYTF
.	TRBJ2-7	14	TRBV11-3	.	TGTGCCAGCAGCTCCTCCGGACTTTTATACGAGCAGTACTTC	CASSSSGLLYEQYF
.	TRBJ1-6	15	TRBV5-6	.	TGTGCCAGCAGCTTTGGACTGACATATAATTCACCCCTCCACTTT	CASSFGLTYNSPLHF
.	TRBJ2-5	14	TRBV6-6	.	TGTGCCAGCAGTTACGCGGCGGGGAAGGAGACCCAGTACTTC	CASSYAAGKETQYF
TRBD1	TRBJ1-1	14	TRBV18	.	TGTGCCAGCTCCCGACAGGGTCAAAACACTGAAGCTTTCTTT	CASSRQGQNTEAFF
.	TRBJ1-4	15	TRBV14	.	TGTGCCAGCAGCCTCCCATCGGGTTCGAATGAAAAACTGTTTTTT	CASSLPSGSNEKLFF
TRBD2	TRBJ2-7	15	TRBV27	.	TGTGCCAGCAGTACTACCGGGACTAGCGTAGGAGAGCAGTACTTC	CASSTTGTSVGEQYF
.	TRBJ2-1	15	TRBV7-9	many	TGTGCCAGCAGCTACGGGGGCCTGGCCTCGGATGAGCAGTTCTTC	CASSYGGLASDEQFF
.	TRBJ1-3	18	TRBV5-1	few	.	CASSLFGPGGATGNTIYF
.	TRBJ1-4	16	TRBV29-1	.	TGCAGCGTTGAAATGGTCGGGGTAGGGACTAATGAAAAACTGTTTTTT	CSVEMVGVGTNEKLFF
TRBD1	TRBJ1-1	14	TRBV29-1	.	TGCAGCGCCCGAGGAGGGGGCCAGAACGCTGAAGCTTTCTTT	CSARGGGQNAEAFF
TRBD1	TRBJ1-1	14	TRBV20-1	.	TGCAGTGCTAGTGAGACAGGGAGGAACACTGAAGCTTTCTTT	CSASETGRNTEAFF
.	TRBJ2-6	16	TRBV5-1	once	TGCGCCAGCAATTATCGGGATCACTCTGGGGCCAACGTCCTGACTTTC	CASNYRDHSGANVLTF
TRBD1	TRBJ2-7	15	TRBV19	.	TGTGCCAGTAGTAGAACAACAGGGGGAGTGAACGAGCAGTACTTC	CASSRTTGGVNEQYF
TRBD2	TRBJ2-1	17	TRBV9	.	TGTGCCAGCAGCCCCTTTAGCGGGAGGGCCCCCTACAATGAGCAGTTCTTC	CASSPFSGRAPYNEQFF
.	TRBJ2-5	12	TRBV7-9	.	TGTGCCAGCGTCCGGCAGGGTGAGACCCAGTACTTC	CASVRQGETQYF
TRBD2	TRBJ2-1	18	TRBV5-1	.	TGCGCCAGCAGCTCCGGGGGACTAGCGGGAGGGACCTACAATGAGCAGTTCTTC	CASSSGGLAGGTYNEQFF
.	TRBJ2-5	17	TRBV7-2	.	TGTGCCAGCAGCCCCCCCCGCAGGGACCCCGACACGGAGACCCAGTACTTC	CASSPPRRDPDTETQYF
.	TRBJ1-1	15	TRBV18	.	TGTGCCAGCTCTGCGCAGGGTCGAATGAACACTGAAGCTTTCTTT	CASSAQGRMNTEAFF
TRBD2	TRBJ2-3	16	TRBV27	.	TGTGCCAGCAGTTCCCGTCCTAGCGGAAGCACAGATACGCAGTATTTT	CASSSRPSGSTDTQYF
.	TRBJ1-1	13	TRBV24-1	.	TGTGCCACCAGCTTAGGGACGAACACTGAAGCTTTCTTT	CATSLGTNTEAFF
.	TRBJ1-2	13	TRBV19	few	TGTGCCAGTAGCGTAATAAAGAACTATGGCTACACCTTC	CASSVIKNYGYTF